This T cell receptor (beta chain) is from a study of blood T cells in healthy people across ages. Turning to the study itself: About one barcoded beta molecule per two T cells came from capture by template switching.

Regarding the study as a whole: In long-lived donors, naive CD4+ cell counts and diversity exceeded those of aged donors.

Using a J-beta primer mix together with a sample-barcoded 5' primer, a second PCR was run for 7 to 11 cycles. One entry per CDR3 protein, called by TCRdb with MiXCR from the 5' RACE reads. The sample comprises more than 1,000,000 distinct CDR3 sequences, almost 25% of which are singletons, and 0.75% rests with the top ten. As concerns this clonotype: Its specificity is unknown.

V lost 1 base and J lost 5; bases outside the gene matches: 5. Germline V gene data show CDR1 as SEHNR and CDR2 as FQNEAQ (reference sequence). The CDR3 has 15 amino acids. This same sample was also part of a study on T cells of mothers and their children. In that study: cDNA synthesis used all extracted RNA, about 1.5 ug per 15 ul. With unrelated pairs as the comparison, related mother-child pairs had a slightly higher overlap that was not significant.

Sequencing input: blood. This chain connects TRBV7-9 to TRBJ2-1, with 7 bases matching TRBD2. This sequence was found in a girl aged 2 to 9 in good health. This CDR3 is CASSLVSGAHNEQFF. For the CDR3, the DNA is TGTGCCAGCAGCTTAGTAAGCGGGGCTCACAATGAGCAGTTCTTC.